A single T cell receptor (beta chain) is shown here with its context. The antigen is not known. This sample is drawn from a study of lymphopenia after photon versus proton radiotherapy. General observations from the study: Photon-treated patients lost naive T cells and TCR diversity; proton-treated stayed stable. Authors raise, but do not show, better survival with proton therapy. After the lymphocyte nadir, photon-treated repertoires showed oligoclonal expansion, especially of CD8+ Temra cells. Larger post-nadir TCR diversity loss correlated inversely with survival in deceased patients.

Germline loops: CDR1 SGDLS, CDR2 YYNGEE. V dropped 0 bases and J dropped 5; count of bases not matched to a gene: 10. The CDR3 loop spans 17 amino acids. Here immunoSEQ multiplex PCR was the method, and the copy in TCRdb shows in-frame clones only, minus some. Here the sample spans 35,000 to 45,000 clones, roughly four fifths being singletons. This specimen consisted of peripheral blood, obtained from a patient treated with proton-based radiotherapy. The rearrangement uses TRBV9 and TRBJ2-1; TRBD2 matches at 8 bases. The source of this sequence is a woman aged 70-85 years with pancreatic cancer. The CDR3 loop reads CASSVVQREIGNNEQFF. The CDR3 bases are TGTGCCAGCAGCGTAGTCCAGCGGGAGATTGGAAACAATGAGCAGTTCTTC.